Described below is a single T cell receptor (beta chain) sequence and its context. What it binds is unknown. These data originate in a study of response to subunit inactivated influenza vaccine. General study findings and limits: The authors proposed limited new T cell recruitment per seasonal influenza vaccination.

V was pared by 0 bases and J by 6 bases, with 8 bases between. The CDR3 is 14 residues long. CDR1 and CDR2 from the germline V gene are LNHNV and YYDKDF (reference sequence). In TCRdb, the RT-PCR reads were re-called with MiXCR into one record per CDR3 protein. The sample lists hundreds of thousands of distinct CDR3 sequences, 10% to 15% seen once, with 9.5% to 13% in the top ten. The specimen comprised PBMCs from blood, sampled on the day of vaccination. This sequence was found in a man aged 45 to 65 who received an inactivated influenza vaccine. This rearrangement joins TRBV15 to TRBJ1-4; possibly TRBD1 for D (5 bases). The CDR3: CATSRDGGDEKLFF. The CDR3 bases are TGTGCCACCAGCAGAGATGGGGGGGATGAAAAACTGTTTTTT.